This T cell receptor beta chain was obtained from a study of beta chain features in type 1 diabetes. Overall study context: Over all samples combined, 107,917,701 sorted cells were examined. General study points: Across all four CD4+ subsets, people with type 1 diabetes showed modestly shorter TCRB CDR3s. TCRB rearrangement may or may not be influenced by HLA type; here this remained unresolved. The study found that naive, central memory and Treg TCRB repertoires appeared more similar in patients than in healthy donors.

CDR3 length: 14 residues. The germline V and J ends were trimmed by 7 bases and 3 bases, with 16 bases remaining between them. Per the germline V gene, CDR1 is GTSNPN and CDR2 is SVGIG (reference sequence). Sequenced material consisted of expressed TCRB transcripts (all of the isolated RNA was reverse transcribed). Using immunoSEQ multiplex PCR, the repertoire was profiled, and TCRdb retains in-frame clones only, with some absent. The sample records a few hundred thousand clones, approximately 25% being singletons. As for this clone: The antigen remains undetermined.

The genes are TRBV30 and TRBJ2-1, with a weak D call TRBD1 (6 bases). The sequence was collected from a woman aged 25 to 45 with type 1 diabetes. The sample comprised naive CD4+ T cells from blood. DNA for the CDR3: TGTGCCTCGTCCCGAGGGGGAATCTACAATGAGCAGTTCTTC. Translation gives CASSRGGIYNEQFF.